This T cell receptor beta chain emerged from a study of blood T cells in healthy people across ages. Overall study results and limits: Roughly linear age-related decline in beta diversity appeared, significant by age around 36.

Details on this clonotype: The antigen remains undetermined.

V was trimmed by 8 bases and J by 4 bases, leaving 18 bases between them. There are 15 residues in the CDR3. From germline, CDR1 is MDHEN and CDR2 SYDVKM. All donors came from Russia, were Caucasian and healthy, and spanned ages roughly 6 to 95. Peripheral blood samples of roughly 9.8 milliliters were drawn from each donor. Together with a sample-barcoded 5' primer, a J-beta primer mix was included in a second PCR lasting about 7 to 11 cycles. The template-switch adaptor, which had 12 random nucleotides, put a tag on each cDNA molecule. TCRdb ran MiXCR on the 5' RACE reads and lists one entry per CDR3 protein. The repertoire consists of approximately 400,000 distinct CDR3 sequences, with roughly half occurring once and the leading ten covering under 60%.

The sample consisted of blood. V usage is TRBV28 and J usage is TRBJ2-1, with D possibly TRBD1 on 6 matching bases. This TCR came from a man aged 60-69 years in good health. CDR3 nucleotide sequence: TGTGCCAGCTATACACAGGGCCTGGCATACAATGAGCAGTTCTTC. This sequence encodes CASYTQGLAYNEQFF.